The 27 T cell receptor beta chains below were found in one sample sequenced in a study of OX40 agonist ivuxolimab in advanced cancers. Generated by immunoSEQ multiplex PCR, the TCRdb table keeps only in-frame clones and is missing some. The data hold around 33,000 clones, with about 80% observed a single time. The material was CD4+ or CD8+ T cells sorted from blood, obtained in a trial of the OX40 agonist ivuxolimab. The receptor source for this set is an adult with an advanced solid tumor such as melanoma, head and neck, liver or kidney cancer.

This sequence joins TRBV4-3 and TRBJ2-7; D possibly corresponds to TRBD2 (5 bases). V was cut by 0 bases and J by 2 bases, with 11 bases left in between. The CDR3 loop spans 15 amino acids. The germline gives CDR1 LGHNA, CDR2 YSLEER. CDR3 residues: CASSQDRGTPYEQYF. As DNA, the CDR3 is TGCGCCAGCAGCCAAGACCGGGGTACCCCCTACGAGCAGTACTTC.

This clone was observed a few times. J is TRBJ1-4 and V is TRBV9; D may be TRBD1 (6 bases). Germline V lookup: CDR1 SGDLS, CDR2 YYNGEE. The CDR3 runs 17 residues. V lost 0 bases and J lost 3, with 15 bases in between. CDR3 sequence (DNA): TGTGCCAGCAGCGTAGAGGGGGGCCTCGGAGCTAATGAAAAACTGTTTTTT. Translation: CASSVEGGLGANEKLFF.

This rearrangement joins TRBV11-1 to TRBJ2-3, with TRBD2 matching over 13 bases. Looked up from germline, CDR1 is SGHAT and CDR2 is FQDESV (reference sequence). The junction had 2 bases not matched to a gene; V was cut back by 3 bases and J by 2 bases. CDR3 length equals 16 residues. In DNA form, the CDR3 reads TGTGCCAGCAGCTTCGGACTAGCGGGGGTCACAGATACGCAGTATTTT. It specifies CASSFGLAGVTDTQYF. Full variable domain (missing parts from reference TRBV11-1 and TRBJ2-3): EAEVAQSPRYKITEKSQAVAFWCDPISGHATLYWYRQILGQGPELLVQFQDESVVDDSQLPKDRFSAERLKGVDSTLKIQPAELGDSAMYLCASSFGLAGVTDTQYFGPGTRLTVL.

J is TRBJ2-5 and V is TRBV5-8; 10 positions match TRBD1. The CDR3 runs to 17 residues. Germline V lookup: CDR1 SGHTS, CDR2 YDEGEE. J lost 2 bases, V lost 5 bases, and 12 bases had no gene match. In DNA, the CDR3 is TGTGCCAGCAGTTTGTATATACGGGACAGGGGTCAAGAGACCCAGTACTTC. It translates to CASSLYIRDRGQETQYF. The full variable domain, rest sourced from reference TRBV5-8 and TRBJ2-5, is EAGVTQSPTHLIKTRGQQATLRCSPISGHTSVYWYQQALGLGLQFLLWYDEGEERNRGNFPPRFSGRQFPNYSSELNVNALELEDSALYLCASSLYIRDRGQETQYFGPGTRLLVL.

V is TRBV5-4 and J is TRBJ2-3; D remains ambiguous. V was trimmed by 1 base and J by 2 bases, leaving 2 bases between them. The CDR3 consists of 12 residues. Germline values: CDR1 SGHNT, CDR2 YYREEE (reference sequence). CDR3 in amino acids: CASSLLTDTQYF. CDR3 sequence (DNA): TGTGCCAGCAGCTTGCTCACAGATACGCAGTATTTT.

The chain carries TRBV4-3 and TRBJ2-1, with D perhaps matching TRBD1 (6 bases). Per germline, CDR1 LGHNA and CDR2 YSLEER. V was trimmed by 8 bases and J by 0 bases, leaving 14 bases between them. The length of the CDR3 is 15 residues. The CDR3 sequence: CASRARDNSYNEQFF. In DNA, the CDR3 is TGCGCCAGCCGCGCCCGGGACAACTCCTACAATGAGCAGTTCTTC.

The CDR3 coding sequence is TGTGCCAGCAGCTTATTTGAAATGGGGAATCAGCCCCAGCATTTT. Translating it yields CASSLFEMGNQPQHF. This sequence joins TRBV7-9 and TRBJ1-5; D call uncertain. The CDR3 loop spans 15 amino acids. The V end was cut by 2 bases, the J end by 4 bases, with 12 bases between. Germline V lookup: CDR1 SEHNR, CDR2 FQNEAQ (reference sequence).

The CDR3 bases are TGTGCCAGCAGCCCAGGGACAGGGGGCCTCTATGGCTACACCTTC. Translating gives CASSPGTGGLYGYTF. The rearrangement links TRBV7-2 to TRBJ1-2; 12 positions agree with TRBD1. V shed 5 bases and J 4 bases; nucleotides not matched to a gene: 5. The CDR3 has 15 residues. Germline values: CDR1 SGHTA, CDR2 FQGNSA.

The chain couples TRBV11-2 to TRBJ2-1; 12 bases are shared with TRBD2. Trimming cost V 4 bases and J 7 bases; bases outside gene matches: 5. Germline-derived CDR1 and CDR2 are SGHAT and FQNNGV. CDR3 length: 15 amino acids. The CDR3 region is CASSSGTSGLNEQFF. The CDR3 DNA is TGTGCCAGCAGCTCCGGGACTAGCGGGTTGAATGAGCAGTTCTTC.

The chain uses TRBV19 and TRBJ2-7, with 7 bases identical to TRBD1. CDR1 is LNHDA, CDR2 SQIVND, per germline (reference sequence). The CDR3 loop spans 15 amino acids. The J segment lost 5 bases and the V segment lost 3 bases, leaving 10 bases of the junction unmatched. CDR3 DNA: TGTGCCAGTAGTATCTCACGACAGGGAAAAAACGAGCAGTACTTC. It specifies CASSISRQGKNEQYF.

The chain recombines TRBV19 with TRBJ2-3, with a tentative D call TRBD2 (5 bases). The V gene's germline CDR1 is LNHDA and CDR2 SQIVND (reference sequence). Trimming removed 7 bases from V and 2 bases from J, with 16 bases in between. This CDR3 is 15 amino acids long. The CDR3 is CASIGPEVHTDTQYF. In DNA form, the CDR3 reads TGTGCCAGTATAGGACCGGAGGTCCACACAGATACGCAGTATTTT.

This clone was seen only once. The rearrangement links TRBV27 to TRBJ2-7; unclear D gene. V lost 2 bases and J lost 0, with 5 bases in between. Germline CDR1 is MNHEY and CDR2 is SMNVEV (reference sequence). The CDR3 runs 13 residues. This chain's CDR3 is CASSLGPSYEQYF. The DNA for the CDR3 is TGTGCCAGCAGTTTAGGGCCCTCCTACGAGCAGTACTTC.

This chain uses TRBV6-5 with TRBJ1-3; no clear D gene. CDR3 length: 13 residues. The V gene's germline CDR1 is MNHEY and CDR2 SVGAGI. The V end lost 7 bases, the J end lost 8 bases, and 15 bases lay between the germline ends. The CDR3 coding sequence is TGTGCCAGCACTAGCTCTCTGGAATACACCATATATTTT. It specifies CASTSSLEYTIYF.

The chain uses TRBV5-5 and TRBJ1-1; D gene unclear. V lost 4 bases and J 4 bases, leaving 11 bases between the germline ends. Per the germline V gene, CDR1 is SGHKS and CDR2 is YYEKEE (reference sequence). The CDR3 spans 13 residues. DNA for the CDR3: TGTGCCAGCAGCGTGCCGGTGATCACTGAAGCTTTCTTT. Protein product: CASSVPVITEAFF.

This clone has just a few counts. V and J are TRBV27 and TRBJ2-7, with 8 bases fitting TRBD2. Per the germline V gene, CDR1 is MNHEY and CDR2 is SMNVEV (reference sequence). The CDR3 length is 15 residues. Losses at the gene ends were 0 bases for V and 1 base for J; bases not matched to a gene: 2. The CDR3 region is CASSLSSGGSYEQYF. CDR3 DNA: TGTGCCAGCAGTTTATCGTCGGGGGGGTCCTACGAGCAGTACTTC.

The chain couples TRBV4-3 to TRBJ1-2; D is ambiguous. Germline CDR1 LGHNA, CDR2 YSLEER. V lost 0 bases to trimming and J lost 4 bases, with 12 bases between them. The CDR3 sequence is 15 residues long. DNA of the CDR3: TGCGCCAGCAGCCAAGAAATAGCTTCTGGCTATGGCTACACCTTC. Amino acids: CASSQEIASGYGYTF.

This sequence joins TRBV15 and TRBJ2-3, with D tentatively TRBD1 or TRBD2 (5 bases each). CDR3 length: 16 amino acids. V lost 3 bases and J lost 1, with 14 bases in between. Germline V gives CDR1 LNHNV, CDR2 YYDKDF (reference sequence). DNA of the CDR3: TGTGCCACCAGCAGGTCCCGGGACGTTGGCACAGATACGCAGTATTTT. This translates into CATSRSRDVGTDTQYF.

This sequence joins TRBV27 and TRBJ2-7, with D maybe TRBD1 (6 bases). The CDR3 has 14 residues. V was trimmed by 3 bases and J by 2 bases, leaving 11 bases between them. The germline V gene has CDR1 MNHEY and CDR2 SMNVEV (reference sequence). The CDR3 is CASSLAGETYEQYF. The CDR3 DNA follows: TGTGCCAGCAGTTTGGCAGGGGAAACCTACGAGCAGTACTTC.

This sequence joins TRBV6-5 and TRBJ1-4, with D hard to call. The CDR3 sequence is 15 residues long. Trimming cost V 2 bases and J 8 bases, with 15 bases left between them. The germline V gene has CDR1 MNHEY and CDR2 SVGAGI. The CDR3 is CASSYGVGPGEKLFF. The CDR3 coding sequence is TGTGCCAGCAGTTACGGGGTAGGCCCGGGGGAAAAACTGTTTTTT.

In this sample, this clone turned up once. V usage is TRBV4-1 and J usage is TRBJ2-5; no definite D call. Looked up from germline, CDR1 is MGHRA and CDR2 is YSYEKL. Between the trimmed V and J ends, which lost 1 base and 1 base, there was a span of 1 base. CDR3 length: 12 residues. CDR3 sequence reads: CASSQAQETQYF. The CDR3 coding sequence is TGCGCCAGCAGCCAAGCCCAAGAGACCCAGTACTTC.

The chain has TRBV13 and TRBJ2-2, with D perhaps matching TRBD2 (6 bases). CDR3 length: 14 residues. V shed 8 bases and J shed 4 bases, with 14 bases lying between them. CDR1 is PRHDT, CDR2 FYEKMQ, per germline (reference sequence). CDR3 region: CASSLWGGTGELFF. In DNA, the CDR3 is TGTGCCAGCTCCCTCTGGGGAGGCACCGGGGAGCTGTTTTTT.

The CDR3 loop is CASSLDQDRDVYEQYF. DNA for the CDR3: TGTGCCAGCAGCTTAGATCAAGACAGGGACGTCTACGAGCAGTACTTC. The chain carries TRBV7-9 and TRBJ2-7; 7 bases line up with TRBD1. The junction had 9 bases not matched to a gene; V was cut back by 1 base and J by 3 bases. This CDR3 is 16 amino acids long. Germline CDR1 and CDR2: SEHNR and FQNEAQ (reference sequence). The complete variable domain, with remaining parts taken from reference TRBV7-9 and TRBJ2-7, reads DTGVSQNPRHKITKRGQNVTFRCDPISEHNRLYWYRQTLGQGPEFLTYFQNEAQLEKSRLLSDRFSAERPKGSFSTLEIQRTEQGDSAMYLCASSLDQDRDVYEQYFGPGTRLTVT.

This chain joins TRBV29-1 and TRBJ2-1, with 7 bases that match TRBD1. This CDR3 has 13 amino acids. CDR1 is SQVTM and CDR2 is ANQGSEA in the germline V gene. V gave up 3 bases and J gave up 7 bases; unmatched junction bases: 6. CDR3: CSVEAGGSNEQFF. CDR3 sequence (DNA): TGCAGCGTTGAGGCAGGGGGATCAAATGAGCAGTTCTTC.

The chain carries TRBV7-6 and TRBJ2-2; D is unclear. V lost 5 bases, J lost 8 bases, and 6 bases lay in between. This CDR3 is built from 11 residues. In germline, CDR1 is SGHVS, CDR2 FNYEAQ. The CDR3 region is CASSRLGELFF. The CDR3 bases are TGTGCCAGCAGCCGTTTGGGGGAGCTGTTTTTT.

This clone showed up just once. The rearrangement joins TRBV7-6 to TRBJ2-5, with 13 bases lining up with TRBD2. J gave up 7 bases and V 1 base, and 12 bases lay outside the gene matches. The CDR3 sequence is 18 residues long. From germline, CDR1 is SGHVS and CDR2 FNYEAQ. The CDR3 DNA is TGTGCCAGCAGCTTAGGCGCGAGGACTAGCGGGAGATTGGGGACCCAGTACTTC. This codes for CASSLGARTSGRLGTQYF.

CDR3 nucleotides: TGTGCCAGCAGTTTAAGAGGGGGAAGTTTGTCCTACGAGCAGTACTTC. Residues: CASSLRGGSLSYEQYF. The chain carries TRBV28 and TRBJ2-7; the D gene is possibly TRBD1 (6 bases). With 2 bases removed from V and 1 base from J, the gap between germline ends came to 15 bases. Germline CDR1 and CDR2: MDHEN and SYDVKM. This CDR3 has 16 amino acids.

The gene calls are TRBV27 and TRBJ2-2, with TRBD2 as a possible D gene (7 bases). V was trimmed by 2 bases and J by 7 bases, leaving 11 bases between them. Germline loops: CDR1 MNHEY, CDR2 SMNVEV (reference sequence). The CDR3 extends over 14 amino acids. The CDR3 here is CASSLGGAYGELFF. CDR3 bases: TGTGCCAGCAGTTTAGGGGGGGCGTACGGGGAGCTGTTTTTT.